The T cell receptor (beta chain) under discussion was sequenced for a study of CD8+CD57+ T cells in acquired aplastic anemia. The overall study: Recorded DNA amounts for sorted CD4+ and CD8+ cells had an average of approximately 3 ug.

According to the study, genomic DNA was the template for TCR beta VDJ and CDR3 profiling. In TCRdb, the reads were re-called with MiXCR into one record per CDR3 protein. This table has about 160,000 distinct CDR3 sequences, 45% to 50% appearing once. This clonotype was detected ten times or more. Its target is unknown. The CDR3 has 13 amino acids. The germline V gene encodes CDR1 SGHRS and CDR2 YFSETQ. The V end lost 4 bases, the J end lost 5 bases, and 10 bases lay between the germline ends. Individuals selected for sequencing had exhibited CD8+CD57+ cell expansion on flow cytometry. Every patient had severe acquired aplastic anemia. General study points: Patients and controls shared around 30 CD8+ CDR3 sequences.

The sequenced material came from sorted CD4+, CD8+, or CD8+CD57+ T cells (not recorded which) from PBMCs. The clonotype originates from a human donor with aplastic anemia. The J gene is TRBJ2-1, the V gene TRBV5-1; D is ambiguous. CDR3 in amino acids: CASSQPPDNEQFF. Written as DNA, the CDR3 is TGCGCCAGCAGCCAACCTCCCGACAATGAGCAGTTCTTC. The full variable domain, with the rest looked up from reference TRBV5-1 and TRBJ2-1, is KAGVTQTPRYLIKTRGQQVTLSCSPISGHRSVSWYQQTPGQGLQFLFEYFSETQRNKGNFPGRFSGRQFSNSRSEMNVSTLELGDSALYLCASSQPPDNEQFFGPGTRLTVL.